The sequence of this T cell receptor beta chain was determined in a study of blood T cells in healthy people across ages. Study results and caveats: As age increased, TCR beta diversity per million T cells fell in a roughly linear fashion.

The authors ran a second PCR of roughly 7 to 11 cycles using a sample-barcoded 5' primer and a J-beta primer mix. TCRdb redid the calling of the 5' RACE reads with MiXCR, one entry per CDR3 protein. The sample has some 1,500,000 distinct CDR3 sequences; roughly 43% are singletons. The V and J ends lost 5 bases and 7 bases, in that order; junction bases with no gene match: 5. The CDR3 runs 13 residues. Germline assignment: CDR1 MNHEY and CDR2 SMNVEV (reference sequence). On this clonotype: What it recognizes is unknown.

The donors, all healthy, were Caucasians living in Russia, aged about 6 to 90. Researchers report isolating at least 6 million PBMCs per sample. The specimen was blood. This sequence joins TRBV27 and TRBJ2-1, with TRBD1 matching over 7 bases. The TCR originated in a young woman in good health. The CDR3 here is CASSNPTGNEQFF. The CDR3 DNA is TGTGCCAGCAGTAACCCGACAGGGAATGAGCAGTTCTTC.